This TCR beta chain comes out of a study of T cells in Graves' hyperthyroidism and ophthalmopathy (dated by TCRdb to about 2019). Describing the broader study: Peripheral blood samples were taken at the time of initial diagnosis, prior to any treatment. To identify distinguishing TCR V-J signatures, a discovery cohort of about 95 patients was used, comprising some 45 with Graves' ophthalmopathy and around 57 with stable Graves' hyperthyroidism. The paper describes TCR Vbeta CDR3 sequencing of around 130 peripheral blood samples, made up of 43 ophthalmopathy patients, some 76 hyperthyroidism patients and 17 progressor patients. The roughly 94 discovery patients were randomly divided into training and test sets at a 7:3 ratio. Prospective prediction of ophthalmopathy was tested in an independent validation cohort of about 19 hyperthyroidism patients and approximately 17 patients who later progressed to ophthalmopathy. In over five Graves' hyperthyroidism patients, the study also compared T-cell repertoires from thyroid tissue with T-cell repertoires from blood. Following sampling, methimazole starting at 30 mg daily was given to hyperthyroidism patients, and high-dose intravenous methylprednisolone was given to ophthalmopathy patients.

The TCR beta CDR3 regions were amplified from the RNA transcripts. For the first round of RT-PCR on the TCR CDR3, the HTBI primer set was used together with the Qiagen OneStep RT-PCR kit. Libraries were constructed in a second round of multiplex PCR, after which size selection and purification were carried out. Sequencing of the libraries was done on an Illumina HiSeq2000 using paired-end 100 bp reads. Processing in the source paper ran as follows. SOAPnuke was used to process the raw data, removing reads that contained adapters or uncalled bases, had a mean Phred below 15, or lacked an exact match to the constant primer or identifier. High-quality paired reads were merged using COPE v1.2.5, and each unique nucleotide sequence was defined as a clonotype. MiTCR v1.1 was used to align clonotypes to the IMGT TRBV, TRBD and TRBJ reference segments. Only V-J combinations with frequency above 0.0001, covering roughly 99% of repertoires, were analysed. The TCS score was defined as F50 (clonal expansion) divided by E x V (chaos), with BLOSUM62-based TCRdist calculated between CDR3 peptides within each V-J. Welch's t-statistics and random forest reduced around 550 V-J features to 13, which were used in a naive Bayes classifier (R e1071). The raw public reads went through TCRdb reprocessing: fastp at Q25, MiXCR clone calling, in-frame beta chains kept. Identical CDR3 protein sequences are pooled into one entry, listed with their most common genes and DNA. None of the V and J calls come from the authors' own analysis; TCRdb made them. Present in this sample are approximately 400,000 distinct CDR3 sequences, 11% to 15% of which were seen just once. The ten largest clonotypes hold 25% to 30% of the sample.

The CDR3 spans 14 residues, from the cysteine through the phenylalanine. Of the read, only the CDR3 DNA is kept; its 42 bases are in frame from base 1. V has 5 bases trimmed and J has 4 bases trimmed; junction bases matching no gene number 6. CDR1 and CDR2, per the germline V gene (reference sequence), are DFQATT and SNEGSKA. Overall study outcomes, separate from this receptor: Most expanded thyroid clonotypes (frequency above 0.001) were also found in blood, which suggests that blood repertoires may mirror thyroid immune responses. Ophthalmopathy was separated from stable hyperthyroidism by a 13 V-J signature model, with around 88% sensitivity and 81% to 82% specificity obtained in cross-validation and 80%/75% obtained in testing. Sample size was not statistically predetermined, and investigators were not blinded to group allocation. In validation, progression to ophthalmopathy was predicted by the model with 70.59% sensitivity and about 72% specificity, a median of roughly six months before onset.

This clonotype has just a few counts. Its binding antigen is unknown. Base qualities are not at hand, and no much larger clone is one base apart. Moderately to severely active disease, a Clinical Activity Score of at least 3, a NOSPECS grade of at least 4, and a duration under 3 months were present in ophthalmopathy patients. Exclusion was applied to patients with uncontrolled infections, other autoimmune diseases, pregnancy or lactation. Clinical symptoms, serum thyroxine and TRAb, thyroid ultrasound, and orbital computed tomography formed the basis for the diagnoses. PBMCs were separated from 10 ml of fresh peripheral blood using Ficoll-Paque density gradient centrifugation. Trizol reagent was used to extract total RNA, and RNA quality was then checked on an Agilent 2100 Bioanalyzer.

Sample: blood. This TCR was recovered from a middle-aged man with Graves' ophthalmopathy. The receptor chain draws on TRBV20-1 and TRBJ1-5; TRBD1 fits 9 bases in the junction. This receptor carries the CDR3 CSARSGTGNQPQHF. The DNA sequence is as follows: TGCAGTGCTCGCTCCGGGACAGGGAATCAGCCCCAGCATTTT.